This entry lists 27 T cell receptor beta chains sequenced from one sample in a study of T cells after yellow fever vaccination. In TCRdb, the 5' RACE reads were re-called with MiXCR into one record per CDR3 protein. This table holds around 300,000 distinct CDR3 sequences, roughly 13% found once. Sequenced material: CD4+ T cells sorted from PBMCs, taken 45 days after the yellow fever booster vaccination. These receptor sequences come from a man aged 25 to 40 who received the YFV17D yellow fever vaccine.

The chain uses TRBV5-1 and TRBJ2-7, with a weak D call TRBD1 (6 bases). CDR1 SGHRS and CDR2 YFSETQ come from the germline V gene. With 2 bases removed from V and 5 bases from J, the gap between germline ends came to 11 bases. The CDR3 spans 13 residues. Here the CDR3 DNA reads TGCGCCAGCAGCTTTACAGGGTTGGACGAGCAGTACTTC. Translating gives CASSFTGLDEQYF.

This clonotype was counted only a few times. V gene TRBV12-3 or TRBV12-4 combines with J gene TRBJ1-5; 7 bases are shared with TRBD1. Trimming removed 6 bases from V and 2 bases from J; junction bases left unmatched: 4. The CDR3 is 14 amino acids. The CDR3 sequence is CASRRQGGNQPQHF. CDR3 nucleotides: TGTGCCAGCAGGCGACAGGGTGGCAATCAGCCCCAGCATTTT.

The chain employs TRBV18 and TRBJ2-3; 8 bases line up with TRBD1. Losses at the gene ends were 2 bases for V and 5 bases for J; bases not matched to a gene: 3. Germline V CDR1 and CDR2: KGHSH, LQKENI. The CDR3 has 14 residues. CDR3 in amino acids: CASSPRTGLDTQYF. The CDR3, as DNA: TGTGCCAGCTCACCAAGGACAGGGCTAGATACGCAGTATTTT.

The sample holds a few counts of this clonotype. The chain links TRBV4-3 to TRBJ2-1; the D is unclear. V gave up 1 base and J gave up 0 bases, with 10 bases separating them. Germline CDR1 and CDR2: LGHNA and YSLEER. The CDR3 extends over 16 amino acids. The DNA of the CDR3 is TGCGCCAGCAGCCAAGCCCATACGAGCTCCTACAATGAGCAGTTCTTC. Translating it yields CASSQAHTSSYNEQFF.

This clonotype showed up just a few times. The gene calls are TRBV27 and TRBJ2-1; TRBD2 matches 8 bases. Looked up from germline, CDR1 is MNHEY and CDR2 is SMNVEV (reference sequence). The J segment lost 2 bases and the V segment lost 5 bases, leaving 5 bases of the junction unmatched. This CDR3 contains 15 residues. The CDR3 here is CASSMTSAAYNEQFF. Written as DNA, the CDR3 is TGTGCCAGCAGTATGACTAGCGCCGCCTACAATGAGCAGTTCTTC.

The chain recombines TRBV30 with TRBJ2-1, with D perhaps assigned TRBD1 or TRBD2 (5 bases each). This CDR3 has 11 amino acids. Germline assignment: CDR1 GTSNPN and CDR2 SVGIG (reference sequence). The germline V and J ends were trimmed by 4 bases and 10 bases, with 11 bases remaining between them. The CDR3 DNA is TGTGCCTGGACCCGCCGGGACGAGCAGTTCTTC. It yields the protein CAWTRRDEQFF.

V and J are TRBV7-2 and TRBJ2-7; D may correspond to TRBD1 or TRBD2 (5 bases each). Per the germline V gene, CDR1 is SGHTA and CDR2 is FQGNSA. This CDR3 is built from 15 residues. V was trimmed by 8 bases and J by 2 bases, leaving 19 bases between them. The DNA of the CDR3 is TGTGCCAGCGTTAGGACTGGGGGTTCAACCTACGAGCAGTACTTC. Translated: CASVRTGGSTYEQYF. The full variable domain, its missing parts supplied by reference TRBV7-2 and TRBJ2-7, is GAGVSQSPSNKVTEKGKDVELRCDPISGHTALYWYRQSLGQGLEFLIYFQGNSAPDKSGLPSDRFSAERTGGSVSTLTIQRTQQEDSAVYLCASVRTGGSTYEQYFGPGTRLTVT.

The J gene is TRBJ2-4, the V gene TRBV18; TRBD2 matches at 9 bases. The germline V gene encodes CDR1 KGHSH and CDR2 LQKENI. The CDR3 contains 11 residues. The J segment lost 15 bases and the V segment lost 3 bases, leaving 3 bases of the junction unmatched. This CDR3 reads CASSPSGRLYF. The DNA for the CDR3 is TGTGCCAGCTCACCTAGCGGGAGACTGTACTTC. The variable domain in full, with the rest retrieved from reference TRBV18 and TRBJ2-4, is NAGVMQNPRHLVRRRGQEARLRCSPMKGHSHVYWYRQLPEEGLKFMVYLQKENIIDESGMPKERFSAEFPKEGPSILRIQQVVRGDSAAYFCASSPSGRLYFGAGTRLSVL.

This clonotype was seen a handful of times. This chain connects TRBV9 to TRBJ2-3; 7 bases are a match to TRBD1. V shed 0 bases, J shed 4 bases, and the junction held 5 bases outside the gene matches. The CDR3 has 15 residues. Germline loops: CDR1 SGDLS, CDR2 YYNGEE. CDR3 loop: CASSVGRGGADTQYF. As DNA, the CDR3 is TGTGCCAGCAGCGTAGGCCGAGGGGGCGCAGATACGCAGTATTTT. The whole variable domain, filled in from reference TRBV9 and TRBJ2-3, reads DSGVTQTPKHLITATGQRVTLRCSPRSGDLSVYWYQQSLDQGLQFLIQYYNGEERAKGNILERFSAQQFPDLHSELNLSSLELGDSALYFCASSVGRGGADTQYFGPGTRLTVL.

This clonotype was detected only a few times. The chain links TRBV5-6 to TRBJ2-6; 10 nucleotides align to TRBD1. V lost 3 bases, J lost 0 bases, and 6 bases stayed unmatched. The CDR3 totals 18 residues. Germline CDR1 is SGHDT and CDR2 is YYEEEE. The CDR3 DNA follows: TGTGCCAGCAGCTGGACCGGGACAGGGGCCTCTGGGGCCAACGTCCTGACTTTC. Its translation: CASSWTGTGASGANVLTF.

This clonotype has more than one count but fewer than ten. This chain uses TRBV6-5 with TRBJ2-3; D is perhaps TRBD1 or TRBD2 (5 bases each). The ends were cut back, 6 bases at V and 1 base at J, with 14 bases in the middle. The germline gives CDR1 MNHEY, CDR2 SVGAGI. There are 15 residues in the CDR3. Here the CDR3 reads CASRYRDRGTDTQYF. In nucleotides, the CDR3 is TGTGCCAGCAGGTACCGGGACCGAGGCACAGATACGCAGTATTTT.

The chain uses TRBV10-3 and TRBJ1-2, with unresolved D. Germline CDR1 reads ENHRY; CDR2 reads SYGVKD. This CDR3 has 12 residues. V was trimmed by 5 bases and J by 6 bases, leaving 10 bases between them. The CDR3 nucleotides are TGTGCCATCAGTTCTGACGGGAATGGCTACACCTTC. Amino acid sequence: CAISSDGNGYTF.

J is TRBJ2-1 and V is TRBV28; 10 bases fit TRBD2. The CDR3 runs 15 residues. Germline assignment: CDR1 MDHEN and CDR2 SYDVKM. After removal of 1 base from V and 9 bases from J, the junction contained 6 bases not matched to a gene. CDR3: CASSLLLAGVVEQFF. The DNA of the CDR3 is TGTGCCAGCAGTTTATTGCTAGCGGGAGTAGTTGAGCAGTTCTTC.

This clonotype was recorded many times. J is TRBJ1-2 and V is TRBV20-1, with D possibly being TRBD1 (5 bases). Trimming pared 5 bases from V and 14 bases from J, leaving 18 bases between. Looked up from germline, CDR1 is DFQATT and CDR2 is SNEGSKA (reference sequence). The CDR3 covers 11 residues. CDR3 protein: CSAEGLRDVTF. In DNA, the CDR3 is TGCAGTGCTGAAGGACTTAGGGACGTAACCTTC.

This clonotype was detected a few times. The chain is built from TRBV20-1 and TRBJ1-2; D unresolved. V dropped 6 bases and J dropped 4 bases, with 15 bases sitting between them. The CDR3 runs 13 residues. Germline V CDR1 and CDR2: DFQATT, SNEGSKA (reference sequence). CDR3: CSAPRLAGYGYTF. The CDR3, as DNA: TGCAGTGCCCCCCGCCTGGCAGGCTATGGCTACACCTTC.

CDR3 region: CSASEAGGRDTQYF. CDR3 coding DNA: TGCAGTGCTAGTGAAGCGGGAGGGCGAGATACGCAGTATTTT. The chain joins TRBV20-1 to TRBJ2-3; TRBD2 aligns across 10 bases. The CDR3 is 14 amino acids. Trimming took 3 bases from V and 5 from J; bases not matched to a gene: 5. Germline CDR1 and CDR2: DFQATT and SNEGSKA (reference sequence).

The chain couples TRBV20-1 to TRBJ1-4; D is unresolved. CDR3 size: 13 residues. V dropped 3 bases and J dropped 15 bases, with 20 bases sitting between them. Germline V gene lookup returns CDR1 DFQATT and CDR2 SNEGSKA (reference sequence). The CDR3 nucleotides read TGCAGTGCTAGGGACCGTTTGGAGAAAAAGGTGTTTTTT. This translates into CSARDRLEKKVFF.

This clonotype turned up a few times. The rearrangement joins TRBV7-6 to TRBJ1-1; possibly TRBD1 for D (6 bases). Trimming shortened V by 1 base and J by 8 bases, and 14 bases separated the two germline ends. The CDR3 consists of 14 residues. CDR1 is SGHVS, CDR2 FNYEAQ, per germline. DNA of the CDR3: TGTGCCAGCAGCTTAGGACCGGGACATCGGGAAGCTTTCTTT. Translated, it gives CASSLGPGHREAFF.

This clonotype was seen a few times. The chain links TRBV28 to TRBJ2-7; TRBD2 might be the D (6 bases). Per the germline V gene, CDR1 is MDHEN and CDR2 is SYDVKM. Trimming left V 6 bases short and J 0 bases short, with 21 bases between. The CDR3 is 17 residues long. DNA of the CDR3: TGTGCCAGCAGCCCGGGCGATGGACTACCGAGCTCCTACGAGCAGTACTTC. Translated: CASSPGDGLPSSYEQYF.

This clonotype was found a few times. This sequence joins TRBV20-1 and TRBJ1-2; 7 bases are a match to TRBD1. The germline gives CDR1 DFQATT, CDR2 SNEGSKA (reference sequence). This CDR3 region has 18 residues. With V trimmed by 3 bases and J by 5 bases, 21 bases remained unmatched. The CDR3 DNA follows: TGCAGTGCTAGCGGCGGCCAGGGGGAGTTCGCAAGGAGTTATGGCTACACCTTC. This gives the protein CSASGGQGEFARSYGYTF.

This clonotype was seen more than once but under ten times. V and J are TRBV12-3 or TRBV12-4 and TRBJ2-1; TRBD2 aligns across 12 bases. V shed 4 bases, J shed 7 bases, and the junction held 11 bases outside the gene matches. This CDR3 is built from 17 residues. The CDR3 coding sequence is TGTGCCAGCAGTTCGACGTTGACTAGCGGGGGTTGGAATGAGCAGTTCTTC. Translation: CASSSTLTSGGWNEQFF.

This sequence joins TRBV29-1 and TRBJ2-2; 15 positions match TRBD2. CDR1 SQVTM and CDR2 ANQGSEA come from the germline V gene. Unmatched junction bases numbered 4, after V lost 4 bases and J lost 7 bases. This CDR3 is built from 15 residues. CDR3 nucleotide sequence: TGCAGCGTTGGGACTAGCGGGAGGGCAAGCGGGGAGCTGTTTTTT. This codes for CSVGTSGRASGELFF.

This clonotype was observed a single time. The chain links TRBV27 to TRBJ2-7; 10 nucleotides align to TRBD1. The CDR3 is 14 amino acids. Losses at the gene ends were 3 bases for V and 6 bases for J; bases not matched to a gene: 5. In germline, CDR1 is MNHEY, CDR2 SMNVEV (reference sequence). The DNA for the CDR3 is TGTGCCAGCAGTTTTGACAGGGGGCGCGGCGAGCAGTACTTC. Its protein product is CASSFDRGRGEQYF.

This chain joins TRBV5-5 and TRBJ2-2; D gene ambiguous. CDR3 size: 15 residues. Trimming removed 0 bases from V and 1 base from J, with 7 bases in between. Germline V gives CDR1 SGHKS, CDR2 YYEKEE (reference sequence). The CDR3, as DNA: TGTGCCAGCAGCTTGGGCCTCGGGAACACCGGGGAGCTGTTTTTT. It specifies CASSLGLGNTGELFF.

The rearrangement links TRBV10-3 to TRBJ1-3; a possible D gene is TRBD1 (5 bases). The CDR3 consists of 16 residues. The germline V gene has CDR1 ENHRY and CDR2 SYGVKD. Deletions cut 0 bases from V and 3 bases from J, with 12 bases between. The CDR3 sequence: CAISESEQGFGNTIYF. DNA of the CDR3: TGTGCCATCAGTGAGTCCGAGCAGGGTTTTGGAAACACCATATATTTT.

The chain combines TRBV7-2 with TRBJ2-2; D perhaps matches TRBD1 (5 bases). Trimming removed 5 bases at V and 7 bases at J, with 14 bases between. CDR1 is SGHTA, CDR2 FQGNSA, per germline. The CDR3 is 14 amino acids. In nucleotides, the CDR3 is TGTGCCAGCAGCCACCGACCTGACAGCGGGGAGCTGTTTTTT. Residues: CASSHRPDSGELFF. The complete variable domain, with remaining parts taken from reference TRBV7-2 and TRBJ2-2, reads GAGVSQSPSNKVTEKGKDVELRCDPISGHTALYWYRQSLGQGLEFLIYFQGNSAPDKSGLPSDRFSAERTGGSVSTLTIQRTQQEDSAVYLCASSHRPDSGELFFGEGSRLTVL.

This clonotype was seen a few times. The rearrangement joins TRBV19 to TRBJ2-1; 9 bases line up with TRBD1. The junction had 7 bases not matched to a gene; V was cut back by 5 bases and J by 8 bases. CDR1 is LNHDA and CDR2 is SQIVND in the germline V gene (reference sequence). The CDR3 spans 14 residues. CDR3 bases: TGTGCCAGTAGTGTGGACAGGGGATTCGATGAGCAGTTCTTC. Its protein is CASSVDRGFDEQFF.